Listed here are 30 T cell receptor beta chains from one sample, sequenced in a study of blood T cell repertoires in COVID-19. The repertoire was sequenced with immunoSEQ multiplex PCR; TCRdb's copy has only in-frame clones and lacks some. The repertoire consists of some 50,000 clones, with approximately 95% occurring once and the leading ten covering 0.9% to 1.1%. The sample taken for sequencing was peripheral blood. These receptors came from a man aged 60 to 69 with COVID-19, enrolled during active disease.

This chain connects TRBV7-3 to TRBJ2-2, with D maybe TRBD2 (6 bases). With 5 bases removed from V and 0 bases from J, the gap between germline ends came to 10 bases. Germline CDR1 is SGHTA and CDR2 is FQGTGA. The CDR3 is 15 amino acids. The CDR3 region has the DNA TGTGCCAGCAGCCCCGGGACTCCGAACACCGGGGAGCTGTTTTTT. Translated: CASSPGTPNTGELFF.

The chain joins TRBV2 to TRBJ2-2, with 13 bases matching TRBD2. This CDR3 is built from 18 residues. Trimming removed 11 bases from V and 4 bases from J; junction bases left unmatched: 16. Germline V gives CDR1 SNHLY, CDR2 FYNNEI. The DNA for the CDR3 is TGTGCCGGTTCACCGGGGACTAGCGGGACCCCCCCCACCGGGGAGCTGTTTTTT. Translated: CAGSPGTSGTPPTGELFF.

This chain connects TRBV6-5 to TRBJ2-1; 7 bases line up with TRBD2. The V segment lost 4 bases and the J segment 5 bases; nucleotides outside the gene matches: 11. The CDR3 runs to 16 residues. Germline lookup yields CDR1 MNHEY and CDR2 SVGAGI. The CDR3 DNA follows: TGTGCCAGCAGTTCCCAGCGGGCTAGCGGAGACAATGAGCAGTTCTTC. Its translation is CASSSQRASGDNEQFF.

CDR3 region: CASSSAPHSTDTQYF. In DNA form, the CDR3 reads TGTGCCAGCAGCTCAGCCCCCCATAGCACAGATACGCAGTATTTT. This chain connects TRBV7-9 to TRBJ2-3, with no clear D. The CDR3 has 15 amino acids. V dropped 4 bases and J dropped 0 bases, with 11 bases sitting between them. CDR1 is SEHNR and CDR2 is FQNEAQ in the germline V gene (reference sequence).

The chain carries TRBV3-1 (or the pseudogene TRBV3-2) and TRBJ2-5, with TRBD1 matching over 7 bases. In germline, CDR1 is LGHDT, CDR2 YNNKEL (reference sequence). The CDR3 has 15 residues. The ends lost 3 bases at V and 3 bases at J; junction bases unmatched: 7. The CDR3 DNA follows: TGTGCCAGCAGCCAGCCGGGACAGAGGGAAGAGACCCAGTACTTC. This translates into CASSQPGQREETQYF.

This chain uses TRBV19 with TRBJ1-2; 11 nucleotides match TRBD1. Germline loops: CDR1 LNHDA, CDR2 SQIVND (reference sequence). The CDR3 is 15 residues long. J lost 2 bases, V lost 6 bases, and 5 bases had no gene match. CDR3 sequence reads: CASRTGTGGNYGYTF. For the CDR3, the DNA is TGTGCCAGTAGGACCGGGACAGGGGGAAACTATGGCTACACCTTC.

CDR3 DNA sequence: TGTGCCTGGAGTACAGGGTATGGTCAGCCCCAGCATTTT. It codes for CAWSTGYGQPQHF. The chain joins TRBV30 to TRBJ1-5, with D perhaps TRBD1 (6 bases). V was cut by 2 bases and J by 6 bases, with 11 bases left in between. CDR3 length equals 13 residues. Germline lookup yields CDR1 GTSNPN and CDR2 SVGIG (reference sequence).

The CDR3 loop reads CASQLGGTGDYGYTF. The CDR3, as DNA: TGTGCCAGCCAACTCGGGGGGACAGGGGACTATGGCTACACCTTC. The V call is TRBV6-5, the J call TRBJ1-2; 10 bases are shared with TRBD1. Germline CDR1 MNHEY, CDR2 SVGAGI. The V segment lost 8 bases and the J segment 3 bases; nucleotides outside the gene matches: 9. This CDR3 has 15 residues.

The chain carries TRBV27 and TRBJ1-6, with a weak D call TRBD1 (6 bases). The CDR3 runs 13 residues. V lost 7 bases, J lost 6 bases, and 10 bases lay in between. Germline V gives CDR1 MNHEY, CDR2 SMNVEV (reference sequence). The CDR3 reads CASTGQLNSPLHF. The CDR3 DNA reads as TGTGCCAGCACTGGACAGCTTAATTCACCCCTCCACTTT.

The chain combines TRBV4-1 with TRBJ2-7; no firm D call. Trimming removed 0 bases from V and 3 bases from J, with 6 bases in between. The CDR3 contains 13 residues. Germline assignment: CDR1 MGHRA and CDR2 YSYEKL. The CDR3 region is CASSQEPGYEQYF. In DNA, the CDR3 is TGCGCCAGCAGCCAAGAGCCAGGCTACGAGCAGTACTTC.

This rearrangement joins TRBV19 to TRBJ1-3; D ambiguous. There are 14 residues in the CDR3. Trimming cost V 7 bases and J 0 bases, with 10 bases left between them. Germline CDR1 is LNHDA and CDR2 is SQIVND (reference sequence). CDR3 sequence reads: CASTRLHSGNTIYF. The CDR3 nucleotides are TGTGCCAGTACCCGACTACACTCTGGAAACACCATATATTTT. The complete variable domain, with remaining parts taken from reference TRBV19 and TRBJ1-3, reads DGGITQSPKYLFRKEGQNVTLSCEQNLNHDAMYWYRQDPGQGLRLIYYSQIVNDFQKGDIAEGYSVSREKKESFPLTVTSAQKNPTAFYLCASTRLHSGNTIYFGEGSWLTVV.

This sequence joins TRBV7-8 and TRBJ2-7; a possible D gene is TRBD2 (7 bases). CDR1 SGHVS and CDR2 FQNEAQ come from the germline V gene. The V and J ends lost 5 bases and 5 bases respectively, with 19 bases between them. The CDR3 runs to 15 residues. CDR3 protein: CASSPRGALGNEQYF. DNA of the CDR3: TGTGCCAGCAGCCCCCGGGGGGCCCTGGGAAACGAGCAGTACTTC.

This chain links TRBV12-3 or TRBV12-4 with TRBJ1-1, with 7 bases lining up with TRBD1. Trimming took 6 bases from V and 3 from J; bases not matched to a gene: 4. The CDR3 length is 13 residues. In nucleotides, the CDR3 is TGTGCCAGCAGGTCAGGGGGAGACACTGAAGCTTTCTTT. This gives the protein CASRSGGDTEAFF.

The gene calls are TRBV4-2 and TRBJ1-1; TRBD1 agrees at 7 bases. This CDR3 has 16 residues. V lost 0 bases to trimming and J lost 0 bases; unmatched junction nucleotides: 4. CDR1 and CDR2 from the germline V gene are LGHNA and YNFKEQ. The CDR3 reads CASSQEGTEMNTEAFF. The DNA of the CDR3 is TGTGCCAGCAGCCAAGAGGGGACAGAGATGAACACTGAAGCTTTCTTT.

The chain joins TRBV7-2 to TRBJ1-3, with D perhaps matching TRBD1 (5 bases). Germline lookup yields CDR1 SGHTA and CDR2 FQGNSA. V lost 2 bases to trimming and J lost 0 bases, with 8 bases between them. The CDR3 consists of 15 residues. The CDR3 nucleotides read TGTGCCAGCAGCTTAACAGGTCGCTCTGGAAACACCATATATTTT. It specifies CASSLTGRSGNTIYF.

The chain couples TRBV4-2 to TRBJ2-7; D may be TRBD2 (6 bases). The germline gives CDR1 LGHNA, CDR2 YNFKEQ. V lost 0 bases to trimming and J lost 6 bases, with 15 bases between them. The CDR3 sequence is 15 residues long. CDR3 in amino acids: CASSQEYRRDAEQYF. The CDR3 coding sequence is TGTGCCAGCAGCCAAGAGTACAGGCGGGACGCCGAGCAGTACTTC.

V gene TRBV12-3 or TRBV12-4 combines with J gene TRBJ2-1; possible D gene TRBD1, 7 bases. This CDR3 has 13 residues. With 3 bases removed from V and 6 bases from J, the gap between germline ends came to 9 bases. The CDR3 DNA is TGTGCCAGCAGTTTGGAGGGGGCCAATGAGCAGTTCTTC. Translating it yields CASSLEGANEQFF.

A remark on this clone: One end of the junction is discordant with germline, which a read error may explain. The rearrangement links TRBV19 to TRBJ1-1; D unclear. This CDR3 spans 14 amino acids. CDR1 and CDR2 (germline): LNHDA, SQIVND (reference sequence). CDR3 region: CASSPSRRYIETLF. The CDR3 DNA is TGTGCCAGTAGCCCCTCGCGGAGGTACATCGAGACTCTCTTT.

The chain joins TRBV6-2 or TRBV6-3 to TRBJ2-7; maybe TRBD2 (5 bases). Deletions cut 5 bases from V and 1 base from J, with 9 bases between. This CDR3 region has 13 residues. Looked up from germline, CDR1 is MNHEY and CDR2 is SVGEGT. The chain's CDR3 is CASSRGLSYEQYF. The DNA for the CDR3 is TGTGCCAGCAGTCGCGGGTTATCCTACGAGCAGTACTTC.

A single count supports this clone. This rearrangement joins TRBV5-4 to TRBJ1-1, with a weak D call TRBD1 (5 bases). Trimming shortened V by 0 bases and J by 1 base, and 10 bases separated the two germline ends. Germline CDR1 SGHNT, CDR2 YYREEE (reference sequence). The CDR3 spans 15 residues. The CDR3 spells CASSLDQGRNTEAFF. The CDR3, as DNA: TGTGCCAGCAGCTTGGACCAGGGTAGGAACACTGAAGCTTTCTTT.

This clone was observed once. The CDR3 region is CASSLWRGLDSPLHF. CDR3 sequence (DNA): TGTGCCAGCAGTTTGTGGAGGGGGCTGGATTCACCCCTCCACTTT. This rearrangement joins TRBV28 to TRBJ1-6; 7 positions agree with TRBD1. With 3 bases clipped from V and 8 bases from J, the junction kept 7 bases outside the gene matches. CDR1 and CDR2 from the germline V gene are MDHEN and SYDVKM. The CDR3 runs to 15 residues.

This clone has only one observation. The V and J genes are TRBV7-9 and TRBJ2-7; 8 nucleotides align to TRBD2. Germline V gives CDR1 SEHNR, CDR2 FQNEAQ (reference sequence). This CDR3 comprises 18 residues. V was pared by 7 bases and J by 3 bases, with 20 bases of the junction left unmatched. CDR3 loop: CASTRGSGSPPSDYEQYF. The CDR3 nucleotides are TGTGCCAGCACACGAGGGAGCGGGAGCCCACCTTCCGACTACGAGCAGTACTTC.

This chain uses TRBV12-3 or TRBV12-4 with TRBJ2-7, with TRBD1 as a possible D gene (5 bases). V lost 4 bases, J lost 5 bases, and 9 bases lay in between. The CDR3 is 12 residues long. The CDR3 is CASSSTGNEQYF. In DNA, the CDR3 is TGTGCCAGCAGTTCTACAGGAAACGAGCAGTACTTC.

This clone showed up just once. The chain is built from TRBV5-4 and TRBJ2-7; 8 bases match TRBD1. The CDR3 has 14 amino acids. Germline V gives CDR1 SGHNT, CDR2 YYREEE (reference sequence). V lost 5 bases, J lost 2 bases, and 6 bases stayed unmatched. The CDR3 DNA is TGTGCCAGCAGATCTAAGACAGGGGCCTACGAGCAGTACTTC. This encodes CASRSKTGAYEQYF.

In this sample, this clone turned up a few times. V is TRBV9 and J is TRBJ2-7; TRBD1 agrees at 9 bases. Germline V gene lookup returns CDR1 SGDLS and CDR2 YYNGEE. The CDR3 sequence is 15 residues long. V lost 2 bases and J lost 2; bases outside the gene matches: 5. CDR3 protein: CASSVSGQGTYEQYF. The CDR3 region has the DNA TGTGCCAGCAGCGTTTCGGGACAGGGAACCTACGAGCAGTACTTC.

The rearrangement uses TRBV27 and TRBJ2-7; 7 nucleotides match TRBD2. The CDR3 has 15 amino acids. Trimming took 0 bases from V and 5 from J; bases not matched to a gene: 7. Germline CDR1 is MNHEY and CDR2 is SMNVEV (reference sequence). The CDR3 nucleotides read TGTGCCAGCAGTTTATCCCCTCAAGGGAGGGACGAGCAGTACTTC. Translation gives CASSLSPQGRDEQYF.

V gene TRBV30 combines with J gene TRBJ1-6; 8 nucleotides match TRBD1. V dropped 8 bases and J dropped 6; count of bases not matched to a gene: 12. This CDR3 region has 15 residues. Germline CDR1 reads GTSNPN; CDR2 reads SVGIG (reference sequence). CDR3 bases: TGTGCCCGCAACCGGGACAGGTCCGCTAATTCACCCCTCCACTTT. Its translation is CARNRDRSANSPLHF.

The V and J genes are TRBV10-3 and TRBJ2-3; perhaps TRBD1 as D (6 bases). The CDR3 is 15 residues long. Trimming took off 8 bases at V and 5 bases at J, with 20 bases between the two ends. Germline loops: CDR1 ENHRY, CDR2 SYGVKD. The CDR3 is CAIWGASRGGDTQYF. DNA of the CDR3: TGTGCCATCTGGGGAGCGTCCAGGGGCGGAGATACGCAGTATTTT.

This sequence joins TRBV7-2 and TRBJ1-1; D possibly corresponds to TRBD1 (5 bases). CDR3 length: 13 amino acids. Trimming removed 5 bases at V and 1 base at J, with 8 bases between. Germline CDR1 reads SGHTA; CDR2 reads FQGNSA. CDR3 in DNA: TGTGCCAGCAGCGTCGGACAGAACACTGAAGCTTTCTTT. It codes for CASSVGQNTEAFF.

The CDR3: CASSLAGRAEQYF. Written as DNA, the CDR3 is TGTGCCAGCAGTTTAGCGGGCAGGGCCGAGCAGTACTTC. The V gene is TRBV12-3 or TRBV12-4, the J gene TRBJ2-7; a weak D match, TRBD1 (5 bases). The CDR3 length is 13 residues. V lost 0 bases, J lost 6 bases, and 9 bases lay in between.